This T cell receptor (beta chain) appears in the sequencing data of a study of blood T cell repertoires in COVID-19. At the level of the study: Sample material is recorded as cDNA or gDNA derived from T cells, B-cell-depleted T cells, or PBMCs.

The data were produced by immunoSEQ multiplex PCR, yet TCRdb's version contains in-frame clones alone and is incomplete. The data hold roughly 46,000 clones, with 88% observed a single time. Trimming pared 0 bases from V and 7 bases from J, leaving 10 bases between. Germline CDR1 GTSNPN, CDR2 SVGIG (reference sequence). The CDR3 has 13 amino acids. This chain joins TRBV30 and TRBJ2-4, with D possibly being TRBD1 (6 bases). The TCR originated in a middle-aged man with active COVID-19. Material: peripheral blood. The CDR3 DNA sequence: TGTGCCTGGAGTGTAGGGGGATTCAACATTCAGTACTTC. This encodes CAWSVGGFNIQYF.